These 18 T cell receptor beta chains were sequenced from one sample in a study of cytomegalovirus exposure and HLA in healthy donors. Researchers ran the PCR with 60 Vbeta and 13 Jbeta primers. Generated by immunoSEQ multiplex PCR, the TCRdb table keeps only in-frame clones and is missing some. The data contain tens of thousands of clones, about a tenth of them singletons. Specimen: PBMCs. The receptor source for this set is a man aged 55 to 70 in good health and CMV-seropositive.

This clone was observed a few times. The CDR3, as DNA: TGTGCCAGCAGTGGGGACGCCCGGGACACTTATTACGAGCAGTACGTC. As protein: CASSGDARDTYYEQYV. The rearrangement joins TRBV6-1 to TRBJ2-7; weak D call: TRBD1 (6 bases). V was pared by 4 bases and J by 4 bases, with 20 bases between. The CDR3 loop spans 16 amino acids. CDR1 and CDR2 (germline): MNHNS, SASEGT.

In its sample, this clone was seen a few times. The V gene is TRBV6-5, the J gene TRBJ2-1; 7 nucleotides match TRBD2. Germline CDR1 and CDR2: MNHEY and SVGAGI. V lost 5 bases, J lost 5 bases, and 9 bases stayed unmatched. This CDR3 has 15 amino acids. The CDR3 reads CASSPGLLLNNEQFF. The CDR3 DNA sequence: TGTGCCAGCAGTCCGGGACTACTCTTAAACAATGAGCAGTTCTTC.

V is TRBV7-2 and J is TRBJ1-5; TRBD1 matches 7 bases. The CDR3 length is 14 residues. V dropped 5 bases and J dropped 7; count of bases not matched to a gene: 8. The germline gives CDR1 SGHTA, CDR2 FQGNSA. CDR3 coding DNA: TGTGCCAGCAGCCCCCGGACAGGCGAACAGCCCCAGCATTTT. Encoded protein: CASSPRTGEQPQHF.

This rearrangement joins TRBV12-5 to TRBJ2-7; 8 bases fit TRBD2. Germline trimming cut 7 bases from V and 5 bases from J; bases unmatched to any gene: 13. Germline values: CDR1 LGHNT, CDR2 FRNRAP. CDR3 length: 15 residues. In DNA form, the CDR3 reads TGTGCTAGTGCCTTAATGAGCGGGAGTTTCCACGAGCAGTACTTC. Amino acids: CASALMSGSFHEQYF.

This clone turned up a few times. The chain's CDR3 is CASSSGTEAFF. In nucleotides, the CDR3 is TGTGCCAGCAGCTCCGGCACTGAAGCTTTCTTT. The chain is built from TRBV7-9 and TRBJ1-1; D ambiguous. This CDR3 is built from 11 residues. V lost 4 bases and J 4 bases, leaving 4 bases between the germline ends. Looked up from germline, CDR1 is SEHNR and CDR2 is FQNEAQ (reference sequence).

The chain couples TRBV28 to TRBJ2-7; 14 bases are shared with TRBD2. V shed 7 bases, J shed 4 bases, and the junction held 12 bases outside the gene matches. The length of the CDR3 is 17 residues. CDR1 and CDR2 (germline): MDHEN, SYDVKM. This CDR3 reads CASTRPGLAGVRYEQYF. The CDR3, as DNA: TGTGCCAGCACCCGGCCGGGACTAGCGGGAGTACGGTACGAGCAGTACTTC.

There are a few counts of this clone. This rearrangement joins TRBV7-8 to TRBJ2-3, with D possibly being TRBD1 (5 bases). This CDR3 has 14 residues. The V gene lost 6 bases and the J gene lost 2 bases, with 12 bases spanning the gap. Germline CDR1 and CDR2: SGHVS and FQNEAQ. CDR3 protein: CASSFDRNTDTQYF. DNA of the CDR3: TGTGCCAGCAGTTTTGACAGAAACACAGATACGCAGTATTTT.

Only a few counts were recorded for this clone. V usage is TRBV19 and J usage is TRBJ1-6; 9 bases fit TRBD1. This CDR3 spans 16 amino acids. Germline trimming cut 4 bases from V and 6 bases from J; bases unmatched to any gene: 7. Germline CDR1 is LNHDA and CDR2 is SQIVND (reference sequence). CDR3 in amino acids: CASSTPTGGGNSPLHF. CDR3 nucleotide sequence: TGTGCCAGTAGTACCCCGACAGGGGGTGGTAATTCACCCCTCCACTTT.

This clone was observed a few times. CDR3 protein: CASSKRDNEKLFF. Here the CDR3 DNA reads TGTGCCAGCTCGAAGAGGGATAATGAAAAACTGTTTTTT. The rearrangement links TRBV2 to TRBJ1-4; D unresolved. Trimming took 8 bases from V and 4 from J, leaving 11 bases between them. Germline lookup yields CDR1 SNHLY and CDR2 FYNNEI. CDR3 size: 13 residues.

The chain carries TRBV19 and TRBJ2-2; D ambiguous. The germline V and J ends were trimmed by 6 bases and 7 bases, with 9 bases remaining between them. Germline values: CDR1 LNHDA, CDR2 SQIVND (reference sequence). This CDR3 spans 12 amino acids. In DNA form, the CDR3 reads TGTGCCAGTAGGTACAGTAACGGGGAGCTGTTTTTT. It codes for CASRYSNGELFF. Looking up the rest from reference TRBV19 and TRBJ2-2 gives the full variable domain: DGGITQSPKYLFRKEGQNVTLSCEQNLNHDAMYWYRQDPGQGLRLIYYSQIVNDFQKGDIAEGYSVSREKKESFPLTVTSAQKNPTAFYLCASRYSNGELFFGEGSRLTVL.

This clone was observed a few times. CDR3 amino acids: CASSLGAGDNQPQHF. CDR3 bases: TGCGCCAGCAGCTTAGGGGCCGGCGATAATCAGCCCCAGCATTTT. V and J are TRBV5-1 and TRBJ1-5; possibly TRBD1 for D (5 bases). CDR3 size: 15 residues. Trimming stripped 2 bases from V and 4 bases from J, with 13 bases between. Germline V lookup: CDR1 SGHRS, CDR2 YFSETQ.

The rearrangement links TRBV15 to TRBJ2-1; 12 nucleotides align to TRBD2. Germline-derived CDR1 and CDR2 are LNHNV and YYDKDF (reference sequence). The junction had 8 bases not matched to a gene; V was cut back by 1 base and J by 10 bases. The CDR3 spans 16 residues. CDR3 DNA sequence: TGTGCCACCAGCAGAGTGGCTAGCGGGAGGGCGTGGGAGCAGTTCTTC. Translated: CATSRVASGRAWEQFF.

There are a few counts of this clone. This rearrangement joins TRBV30 to TRBJ1-3; TRBD1 matches 7 bases. The CDR3 has 15 amino acids. J lost 4 bases, V lost 2 bases, and 8 bases had no gene match. The germline gives CDR1 GTSNPN, CDR2 SVGIG (reference sequence). The CDR3 sequence is CAWSPLGGQGNTIYF. The CDR3 nucleotides read TGTGCCTGGAGTCCACTAGGGGGCCAAGGAAACACCATATATTTT. Full variable domain (rest looked up from reference TRBV30 and TRBJ1-3): SQTIHQWPATLVQPVGSPLSLECTVEGTSNPNLYWYRQAAGRGLQLLFYSVGIGQISSEVPQNLSASRPQDRQFILSSKKLLLSDSGFYLCAWSPLGGQGNTIYFGEGSWLTVV.

In its sample, this clone was seen a few times. This rearrangement joins TRBV19 to TRBJ1-1; D might be TRBD1 (5 bases). CDR1 is LNHDA and CDR2 is SQIVND in the germline V gene (reference sequence). This CDR3 region has 17 residues. V lost 6 bases and J lost 1, with 21 bases in between. The CDR3 DNA reads as TGTGCCAGTAGCGAGCCCCGCGTGGGGCTCGGGAACACTGAAGCTTTCTTT. It yields the protein CASSEPRVGLGNTEAFF.

The genes are TRBV28 and TRBJ2-7; 7 bases map to TRBD1. The J segment lost 3 bases and the V segment lost 8 bases, leaving 10 bases of the junction unmatched. The CDR3 has 14 residues. CDR1 is MDHEN and CDR2 is SYDVKM in the germline V gene. CDR3 nucleotide sequence: TGTGCCAGCGCCCTAGGGACAGTGTTCTACGAGCAGTACTTC. This codes for CASALGTVFYEQYF.

The gene calls are TRBV5-4 and TRBJ2-3; 7 nucleotides match TRBD1. This CDR3 comprises 16 residues. Germline V CDR1 and CDR2: SGHNT, YYREEE (reference sequence). The V segment lost 4 bases and the J segment 0 bases; nucleotides outside the gene matches: 8. The CDR3 sequence: CASSPGQLSSTDTQYF. The CDR3 region has the DNA TGTGCCAGCAGCCCGGGACAGCTCTCTAGCACAGATACGCAGTATTTT. Drawing the rest from reference TRBV5-4 and TRBJ2-3, the complete variable domain is ETGVTQSPTHLIKTRGQQVTLRCSSQSGHNTVSWYQQALGQGPQFIFQYYREEENGRGNFPPRFSGLQFPNYSSELNVNALELDDSALYLCASSPGQLSSTDTQYFGPGTRLTVL.

This clone was counted ten times or more. The V gene is TRBV4-2, the J gene TRBJ1-6; 9 bases align to TRBD1. From germline, CDR1 is LGHNA and CDR2 YNFKEQ. This CDR3 region has 15 residues. The V gene end was trimmed by 5 bases and the J gene end by 11 bases; junction bases not matched to a gene: 10. The CDR3 nucleotides are TGTGCCAGCAGCGGCCGGACAGGGGCCGGGACACCCCTCCACTTT. Translating gives CASSGRTGAGTPLHF.

V usage is TRBV14 and J usage is TRBJ2-3; 10 bases are a match to TRBD1. The CDR3 is 14 residues long. V gave up 0 bases and J gave up 10 bases; unmatched junction bases: 4. From germline, CDR1 is SGHDN and CDR2 FVKESK. The CDR3: CASSQDYGQGAQYF. CDR3 coding DNA: TGTGCCAGCAGCCAAGATTACGGACAGGGGGCGCAGTATTTT.